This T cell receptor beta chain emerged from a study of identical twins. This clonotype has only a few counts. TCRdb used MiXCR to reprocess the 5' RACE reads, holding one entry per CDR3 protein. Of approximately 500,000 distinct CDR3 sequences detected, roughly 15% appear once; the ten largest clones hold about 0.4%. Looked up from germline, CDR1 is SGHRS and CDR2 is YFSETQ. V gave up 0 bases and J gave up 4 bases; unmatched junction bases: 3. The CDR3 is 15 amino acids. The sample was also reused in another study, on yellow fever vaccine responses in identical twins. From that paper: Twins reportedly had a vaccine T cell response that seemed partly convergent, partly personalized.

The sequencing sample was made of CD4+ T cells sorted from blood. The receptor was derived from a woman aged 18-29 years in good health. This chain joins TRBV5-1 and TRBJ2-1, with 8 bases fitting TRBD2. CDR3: CASSLDSGEYNEQFF. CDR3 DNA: TGCGCCAGCAGCTTGGATAGCGGGGAATACAATGAGCAGTTCTTC.